This T cell receptor beta chain was sequenced during a study of identical twins. TCRdb processed the 5' RACE reads anew with MiXCR; each CDR3 protein has one entry. The table includes about 1.7 million distinct CDR3 sequences, more than 30% detected once. The CDR3 loop spans 19 amino acids. With 4 bases removed from V and 3 bases from J, the gap between germline ends came to 25 bases. Germline CDR1 is SEHNR and CDR2 is FQNEAQ (reference sequence). This TCR was sampled from a newborn girl in good health. The rearrangement joins TRBV7-9 to TRBJ1-5, with D perhaps matching TRBD1 (6 bases). Material: cord blood. Here the CDR3 DNA reads TGTGCCAGCAGCTCTGGAATCATGACAGGTGGTAGGGACAATCAGCCCCAGCATTTT. Its protein is CASSSGIMTGGRDNQPQHF.